The present T cell receptor (beta chain) was sequenced within a study of cytomegalovirus exposure and HLA in healthy donors. Study-wide findings and caveats: Cytomegalovirus association was assigned to over 150 TCR beta chains. CMV antigen specificity was confirmed in vitro for three CMV-associated chains.

Data came from immunoSEQ multiplex PCR; TCRdb stores just in-frame clones and leaves some out. The data contain 120,000 to 150,000 clones, roughly 90% of them singletons. CDR3 length: 17 residues. Germline CDR1 is MGHRA and CDR2 is YSYEKL. V was clipped by 1 base and J by 7 bases; unmatched bases: 11. As regards this clone: Its antigen is not known.

Donors were drawn from the approximately 130-subject validation cohort, separate from the 666-subject first cohort. The TCR sequence derives from a man between 18 and 35 years old in good health and CMV-seronegative. The sample comprised PBMCs. The chain is built from TRBV4-1 and TRBJ2-1; 9 nucleotides line up with TRBD2. The CDR3 DNA follows: TGCGCCAGCAGCCAAGCCAATCTCGGACTAGCGATAAATGAGCAGTTCTTC. Its protein product is CASSQANLGLAINEQFF.